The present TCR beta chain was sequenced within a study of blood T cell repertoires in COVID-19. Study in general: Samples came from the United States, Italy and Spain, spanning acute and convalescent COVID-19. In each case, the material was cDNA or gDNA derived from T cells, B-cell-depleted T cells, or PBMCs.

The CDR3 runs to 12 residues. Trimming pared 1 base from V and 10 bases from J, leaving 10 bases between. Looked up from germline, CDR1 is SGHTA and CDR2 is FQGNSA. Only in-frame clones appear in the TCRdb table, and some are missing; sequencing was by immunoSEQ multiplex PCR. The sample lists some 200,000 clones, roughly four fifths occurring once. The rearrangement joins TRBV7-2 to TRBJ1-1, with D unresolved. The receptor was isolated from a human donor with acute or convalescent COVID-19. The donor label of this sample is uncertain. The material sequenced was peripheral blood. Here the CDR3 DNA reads TGTGCCAGCAGCTTAGTGGGTTCAGGAGCTTTCTTT. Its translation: CASSLVGSGAFF.